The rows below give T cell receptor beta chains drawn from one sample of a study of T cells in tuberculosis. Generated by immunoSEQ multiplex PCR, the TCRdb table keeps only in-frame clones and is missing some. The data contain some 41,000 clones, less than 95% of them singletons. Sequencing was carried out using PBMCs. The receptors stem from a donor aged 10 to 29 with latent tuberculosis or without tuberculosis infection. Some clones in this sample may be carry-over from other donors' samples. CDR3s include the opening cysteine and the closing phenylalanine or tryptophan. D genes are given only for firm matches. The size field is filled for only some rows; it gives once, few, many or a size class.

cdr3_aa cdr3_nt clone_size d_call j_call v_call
CASSQTTASANEQFF TGCGCCAGCAGCCAGACTACTGCCTCTGCAAATGAGCAGTTCTTC once . TRBJ2-1 TRBV4-1
CASSRTGNTGELFF TGTGCCAGCAGCCGGACGGGAAACACCGGGGAGCTGTTTTTT . . TRBJ2-2 TRBV25-1
CASSQGESGELFF TGCGCCAGCAGCCAAGGGGAGAGCGGGGAGCTGTTTTTT . . TRBJ2-2 TRBV4-3
CASSSPNRDRGPLGEQYF TGTGCCAGCAGCTCCCCAAACCGGGACAGGGGCCCCTTGGGGGAGCAGTACTTC . TRBD1 TRBJ2-7 TRBV7-2
CASSVGLAYEQYF TGTGCCAGCAGCGTAGGGCTCGCCTACGAGCAGTACTTC . . TRBJ2-7 TRBV9
CSGRTGSETQYF TGCAGCGGACGGACAGGGTCGGAGACCCAGTACTTC . TRBD1 TRBJ2-5 TRBV29-1
CALTSAYSYEQYF TGTGCCTTGACTAGCGCCTACTCCTACGAGCAGTACTTC . TRBD2 TRBJ2-7 TRBV30
CASSEGHPNTEAFF TGTGCCAGCAGTGAAGGGCACCCGAACACTGAAGCTTTCTTT once . TRBJ1-1 TRBV2
CASREDRRGGYTF TGTGCCAGCAGAGAGGACAGGAGGGGTGGCTACACCTTC . TRBD1 TRBJ1-2 TRBV6-5
CASSQSLGTPYEQYF TGCGCCAGCAGCCAATCGTTGGGCACACCCTACGAGCAGTACTTC . . TRBJ2-7 TRBV4-3
CASTGIDGDSSYEQYF TGTGCCAGCACTGGGATTGATGGGGACAGTTCCTACGAGCAGTACTTC . TRBD1 TRBJ2-7 TRBV25-1
CASSLARGRGTGELFF TGCGCCAGCAGCTTGGCTAGGGGGCGCGGCACCGGGGAGCTGTTTTTT . TRBD1 TRBJ2-2 TRBV5-1
CASSPRTSGSAKNIQYF TGTGCCAGCAGTCCGAGGACTAGCGGGAGCGCCAAAAACATTCAGTACTTC . TRBD2 TRBJ2-4 TRBV14
CASSLGQGIATEAFF TGTGCCAGCAGTTTAGGACAGGGGATCGCAACTGAAGCTTTCTTT . TRBD1 TRBJ1-1 TRBV28
CASSHSGRDEQFF TGCGCCAGCAGCCACAGCGGGAGAGATGAGCAGTTCTTC . TRBD2 TRBJ2-1 TRBV4-1